This TCR beta chain was found in a study of blood T cells in healthy people across ages. Study-level findings and limits: Estimated diversity across one million T cells was deemed an underestimate.

The V gene's germline CDR1 is KGHDR and CDR2 SFDVKD. Trimming left V 6 bases short and J 2 bases short, with 7 bases between. The CDR3 runs 13 residues. Isolation per sample recovered at least 7 million PBMCs. Through a sample-barcoded 5' primer and a J-beta primer mix, a second PCR was run for about 6 to 11 cycles. One entry per CDR3 protein results from TCRdb running MiXCR on the 5' RACE reads. The table shows hundreds of thousands of distinct CDR3 sequences, with under 65% occurring only once. Turning to this clonotype: Antigen specificity is unknown.

The receptor was isolated from a man between 60 and 75 years old in good health. Sequencing was carried out using blood. V and J are TRBV24-1 and TRBJ2-1; no clear D. The CDR3 region is CATSNPPYNEQFF. In DNA, the CDR3 is TGTGCCACCAGTAATCCCCCCTACAATGAGCAGTTCTTC.